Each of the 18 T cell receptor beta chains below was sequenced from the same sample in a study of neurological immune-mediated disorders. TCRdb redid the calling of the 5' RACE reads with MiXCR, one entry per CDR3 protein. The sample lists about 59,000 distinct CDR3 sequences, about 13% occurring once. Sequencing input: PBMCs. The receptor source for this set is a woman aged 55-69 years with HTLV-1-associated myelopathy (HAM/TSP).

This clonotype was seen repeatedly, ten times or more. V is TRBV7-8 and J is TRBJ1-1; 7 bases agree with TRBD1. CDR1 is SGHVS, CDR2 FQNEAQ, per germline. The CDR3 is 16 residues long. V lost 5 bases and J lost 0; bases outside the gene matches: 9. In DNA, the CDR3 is TGTGCCAGCAGCGCGAGGGACAGTGGTGTGAACACTGAAGCTTTCTTT. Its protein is CASSARDSGVNTEAFF.

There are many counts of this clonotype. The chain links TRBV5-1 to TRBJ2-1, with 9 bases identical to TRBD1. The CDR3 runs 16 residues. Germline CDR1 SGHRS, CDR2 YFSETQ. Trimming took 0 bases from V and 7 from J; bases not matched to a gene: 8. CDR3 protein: CASSLAEGTGRNEQFF. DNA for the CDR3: TGCGCCAGCAGCTTGGCTGAAGGGACAGGGAGGAATGAGCAGTTCTTC.

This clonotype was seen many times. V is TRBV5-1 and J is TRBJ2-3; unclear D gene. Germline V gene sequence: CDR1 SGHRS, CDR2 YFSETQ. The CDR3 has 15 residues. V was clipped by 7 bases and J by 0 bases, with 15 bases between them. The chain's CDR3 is CASFLRGRSTDTQYF. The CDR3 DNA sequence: TGCGCCAGCTTCCTCCGCGGCAGGAGCACAGATACGCAGTATTTT.

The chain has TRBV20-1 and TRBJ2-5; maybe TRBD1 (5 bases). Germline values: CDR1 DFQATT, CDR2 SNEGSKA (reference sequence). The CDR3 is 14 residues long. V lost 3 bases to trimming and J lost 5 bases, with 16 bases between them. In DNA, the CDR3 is TGCAGTGCTAGTGTTGGACAATTGGGGGAGACCCAGTACTTC. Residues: CSASVGQLGETQYF.

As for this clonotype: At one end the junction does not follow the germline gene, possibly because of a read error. CDR3 sequence: CSVGVRTGFDGCTF. In nucleotides, the CDR3 is TGCAGCGTTGGGGTAAGGACGGGGTTTGATGGCTGCACCTTC. J is TRBJ1-2 and V is TRBV29-1; D unresolved. Germline CDR1 SQVTM, CDR2 ANQGSEA. The CDR3 is 14 amino acids. Together with reference TRBV29-1 and TRBJ1-2, the CDR3 gives the full variable domain: SAVISQKPSRDICQRGTSLTIQCQVDSQVTMMFWYRQQPGQSLTLIATANQGSEATYESGFVIDKFPISRPNLTFSTLTVSNMSPEDSSIYLCSVGVRTGFDGCTFGSGTRLTVV.

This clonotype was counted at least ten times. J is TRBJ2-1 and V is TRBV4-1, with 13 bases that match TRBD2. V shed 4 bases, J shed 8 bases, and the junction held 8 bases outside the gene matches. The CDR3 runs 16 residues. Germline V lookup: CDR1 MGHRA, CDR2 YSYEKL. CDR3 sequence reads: CASSPITSGGGYEQFF. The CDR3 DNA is TGCGCCAGCAGCCCGATAACTAGCGGGGGGGGCTATGAGCAGTTCTTC.

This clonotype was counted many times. The CDR3 nucleotides read TGCGCCAGCAGCTTGGAGCAGTACAATGAGCAGTTCTTC. The encoded protein is CASSLEQYNEQFF. This chain links TRBV5-1 with TRBJ2-1; D gene ambiguous. This CDR3 is 13 amino acids long. V lost 0 bases and J 4 bases, leaving 5 bases between the germline ends. The germline V gene encodes CDR1 SGHRS and CDR2 YFSETQ.

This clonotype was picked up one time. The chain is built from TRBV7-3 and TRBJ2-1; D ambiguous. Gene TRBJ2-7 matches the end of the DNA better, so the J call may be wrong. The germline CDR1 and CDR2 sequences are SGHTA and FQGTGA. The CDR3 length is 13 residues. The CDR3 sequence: CASSFSLYYEQYF. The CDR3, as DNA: TGTGCCAGCAGCTTTTCCTTATACTATGAGCAGTACTTC.

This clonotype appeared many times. The CDR3 sequence is CASSLDPGGAEAFF. The CDR3, as DNA: TGTGCCAGCAGCTTGGACCCGGGGGGGGCTGAAGCTTTCTTT. V is TRBV5-4 and J is TRBJ1-1, with D perhaps matching TRBD1 (5 bases). V lost 0 bases, J lost 6 bases, and 12 bases lay in between. The CDR3 spans 14 residues. Germline assignment: CDR1 SGHNT and CDR2 YYREEE (reference sequence).

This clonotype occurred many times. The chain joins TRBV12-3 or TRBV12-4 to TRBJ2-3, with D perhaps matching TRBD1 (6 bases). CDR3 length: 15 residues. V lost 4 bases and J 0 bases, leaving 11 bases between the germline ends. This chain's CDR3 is CASSSRTASTDTQYF. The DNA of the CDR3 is TGTGCCAGCAGTTCACGGACAGCTAGCACAGATACGCAGTATTTT.

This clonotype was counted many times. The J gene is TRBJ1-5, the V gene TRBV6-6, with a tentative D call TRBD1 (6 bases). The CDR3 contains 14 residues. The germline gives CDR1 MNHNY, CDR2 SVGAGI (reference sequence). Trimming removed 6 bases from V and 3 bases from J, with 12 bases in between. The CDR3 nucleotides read TGTGCCAGCAGACCACAGGGTTACAATCAGCCCCAGCATTTT. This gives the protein CASRPQGYNQPQHF.

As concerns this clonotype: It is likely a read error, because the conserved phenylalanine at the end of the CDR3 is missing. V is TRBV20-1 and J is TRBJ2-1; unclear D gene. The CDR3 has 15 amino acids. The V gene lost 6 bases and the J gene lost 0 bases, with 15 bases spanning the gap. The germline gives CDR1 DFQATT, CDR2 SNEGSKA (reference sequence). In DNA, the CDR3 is TGCAGTGCCACCCACCTCTTATCCTCCTACAATGAGCAGTTCTTA. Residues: CSATHLLSSYNEQFL.

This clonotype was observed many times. CDR3 DNA: TGTGCCAGCAGCCCGCGACTAATTTCCTACAATGAGCAGTTCTTC. Protein: CASSPRLISYNEQFF. This chain joins TRBV7-9 and TRBJ2-1; TRBD2 is a possible D gene (5 bases). Trimming took off 5 bases at V and 1 base at J, with 12 bases between the two ends. Per germline, CDR1 SEHNR and CDR2 FQNEAQ (reference sequence). This CDR3 contains 15 residues.

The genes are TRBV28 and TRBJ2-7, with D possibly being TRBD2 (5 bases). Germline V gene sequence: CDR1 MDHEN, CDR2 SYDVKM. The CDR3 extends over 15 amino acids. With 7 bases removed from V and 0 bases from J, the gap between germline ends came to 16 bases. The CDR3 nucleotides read TGTGCCAGCATTTGGTGTATGGGGAGCTCCTACGAGCAGTACTTC. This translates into CASIWCMGSSYEQYF.

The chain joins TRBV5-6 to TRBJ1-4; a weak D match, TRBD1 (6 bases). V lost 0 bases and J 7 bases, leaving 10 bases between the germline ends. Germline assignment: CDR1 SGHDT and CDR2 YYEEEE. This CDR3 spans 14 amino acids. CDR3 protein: CASSLGTGSEKLFF. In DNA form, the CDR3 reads TGTGCCAGCAGCTTGGGTACAGGGAGTGAAAAACTGTTTTTT.

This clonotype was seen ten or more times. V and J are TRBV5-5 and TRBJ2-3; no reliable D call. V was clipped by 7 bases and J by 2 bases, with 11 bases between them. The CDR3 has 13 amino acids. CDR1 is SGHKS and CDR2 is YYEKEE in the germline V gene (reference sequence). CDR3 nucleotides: TGTGCCAGCCATGGACCGTCCACAGATACGCAGTATTTT. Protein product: CASHGPSTDTQYF.

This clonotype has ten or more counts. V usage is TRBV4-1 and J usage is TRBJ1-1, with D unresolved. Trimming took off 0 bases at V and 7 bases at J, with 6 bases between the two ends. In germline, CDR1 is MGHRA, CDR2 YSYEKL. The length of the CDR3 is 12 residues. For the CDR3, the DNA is TGCGCCAGCAGCCAAGACCGAAATGAAGCTTTCTTT. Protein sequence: CASSQDRNEAFF.

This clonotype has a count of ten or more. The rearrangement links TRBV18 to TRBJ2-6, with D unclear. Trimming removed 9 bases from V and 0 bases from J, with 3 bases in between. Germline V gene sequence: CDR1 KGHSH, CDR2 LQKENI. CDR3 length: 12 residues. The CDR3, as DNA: TGTGCCAGTAACTCTGGGGCCAACGTCCTGACTTTC. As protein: CASNSGANVLTF.